These 25 T cell receptor beta chains came from one sample sequenced in a study of shared clonotypes between healthy human individuals (dated by TCRdb to 2018 to 2021). The library was made by the immunoSEQ multiplex PCR assay. Drawn from immuneACCESS, this table holds only the in-frame rearrangements with V and J called that TCRdb kept. Clones are partly lost; checked studies trace under half to an unresolved V gene and leave the rest unexplained. The sample includes millions of clones, with about 95% observed a single time. The ten biggest clones cover 0.1% to 0.15% of the sample. Sequenced material: naive CD4+ T cells sorted from blood. The sample's cell subset or site label, decoded: CD45RA+ positively selected. The receptor set was obtained from a man between 18 and 29 years old in good health.

CDR3 sequence reads: CAWQRQGTDTQYF. The CDR3 DNA follows: TGTGCCTGGCAAAGACAGGGAACAGATACGCAGTATTTT. The J gene is TRBJ2-3, the V gene TRBV30; TRBD1 matches 7 bases. In germline, CDR1 is GTSNPN, CDR2 SVGIG (reference sequence). Trimming took 5 bases from V and 3 from J; bases not matched to a gene: 5. There are 13 residues in the CDR3.

This clone has only one observation. The chain recombines TRBV6-6 with TRBJ2-7; tentative D call: TRBD2 (5 bases). The CDR3 length is 15 residues. The germline V and J ends were trimmed by 7 bases and 3 bases, with 19 bases remaining between them. The germline gives CDR1 MNHNY, CDR2 SVGAGI (reference sequence). The CDR3 DNA sequence: TGTGCCAGCACCCTGTCCTTTGCGGGCAACTACGAGCAGTACTTC. Its protein is CASTLSFAGNYEQYF.

The gene calls are TRBV5-6 and TRBJ1-6, with D tentatively TRBD1 (5 bases). The CDR3 consists of 17 residues. The V end was cut by 2 bases, the J end by 5 bases, with 17 bases between. Germline V lookup: CDR1 SGHDT, CDR2 YYEEEE. As DNA, the CDR3 is TGTGCCAGCAGCTTACGGCTTACCGGGGGTGATAATTCACCCCTCCACTTT. Residues: CASSLRLTGGDNSPLHF. Complete variable domain (other parts from reference TRBV5-6 and TRBJ1-6): DAGVTQSPTHLIKTRGQQVTLRCSPKSGHDTVSWYQQALGQGPQFIFQYYEEEERQRGNFPDRFSGHQFPNYSSELNVNALLLGDSALYLCASSLRLTGGDNSPLHFGNGTRLTVT.

On this clone itself: Its ends do not fully match the called genes, so a read error is possible. The chain carries TRBV7-2 and TRBJ2-7; D may correspond to TRBD1 or TRBD2 (5 bases each). The CDR3 contains 12 residues. Germline V gene lookup returns CDR1 SGHTA and CDR2 FQGNSA. CDR3 region: CASSLPSGQVEF. The DNA for the CDR3 is TGTGCCAGCAGCTTACCATCGGGGCAGGTTGAATTC. The complete variable domain, with remaining parts taken from reference TRBV7-2 and TRBJ2-7, reads GAGVSQSPSNKVTEKGKDVELRCDPISGHTALYWYRQSLGQGLEFLIYFQGNSAPDKSGLPSDRFSAERTGGSVSTLTIQRTQQEDSAVYLCASSLPSGQVEFGPGTRLTVT.

The chain employs TRBV27 and TRBJ2-7; 12 bases align to TRBD2. CDR3 length equals 14 residues. Germline CDR1 MNHEY, CDR2 SMNVEV (reference sequence). After removal of 9 bases from V and 2 bases from J, the junction contained 5 bases not matched to a gene. The CDR3, as DNA: TGTGCCAGTGGGCTAGCGGGAGGGCCCTACGAGCAGTACTTC. This gives the protein CASGLAGGPYEQYF.

The V and J genes are TRBV10-3 and TRBJ2-5; weak D call: TRBD2 (6 bases). The CDR3 loop spans 13 amino acids. Deletions cut 6 bases from V and 5 bases from J, with 13 bases between. From germline, CDR1 is ENHRY and CDR2 SYGVKD. This CDR3 is CAISGSEVETQYF. CDR3 nucleotide sequence: TGTGCCATCAGCGGGAGCGAAGTGGAGACCCAGTACTTC.

The rearrangement uses TRBV5-1 and TRBJ2-2; 8 positions agree with TRBD1. The V gene's germline CDR1 is SGHRS and CDR2 YFSETQ. Trimming cost V 5 bases and J 1 base; bases outside gene matches: 4. The CDR3 totals 15 residues. CDR3 amino acids: CASRTGTGNTGELFF. CDR3 DNA sequence: TGCGCCAGCAGAACCGGGACAGGGAACACCGGGGAGCTGTTTTTT.

The chain joins TRBV7-8 to TRBJ2-5; maybe TRBD2 (6 bases). Trimming took 10 bases from V and 5 from J, leaving 26 bases between them. The germline CDR1 and CDR2 sequences are SGHVS and FQNEAQ. This CDR3 comprises 16 residues. The CDR3 coding sequence is TGTGCCACCCAGAACGGGGGAGTGGGGATTGGGGAGACCCAGTACTTC. This gives the protein CATQNGGVGIGETQYF.

This clone has a handful of counts. J is TRBJ1-2 and V is TRBV6-5; D gene unclear. Germline V gene data show CDR1 as MNHEY and CDR2 as SVGAGI. The germline V and J ends were trimmed by 2 bases and 4 bases, with 8 bases remaining between them. The CDR3 length is 13 residues. In nucleotides, the CDR3 is TGTGCCAGCAGTTACGGATGGTCCTATGGCTACACCTTC. Protein sequence: CASSYGWSYGYTF.

This clone was recorded once. The chain uses TRBV7-8 and TRBJ1-1; a possible D gene is TRBD1 (5 bases). V lost 1 base and J 3 bases, leaving 15 bases between the germline ends. The CDR3 consists of 16 residues. Per germline, CDR1 SGHVS and CDR2 FQNEAQ. DNA for the CDR3: TGTGCCAGCAGCTTAGTTGCAGGGAGCTTCGACACTGAAGCTTTCTTT. This gives the protein CASSLVAGSFDTEAFF.

The rearrangement uses TRBV6-5 and TRBJ1-2, with 7 bases aligning to TRBD1. Germline CDR1 reads MNHEY; CDR2 reads SVGAGI. The CDR3 loop spans 15 amino acids. V was pared by 1 base and J by 7 bases, with 9 bases of the junction left unmatched. The CDR3 here is CASSYLGGVGGGYTF. For the CDR3, the DNA is TGTGCCAGCAGTTACTTAGGGGGCGTCGGAGGTGGCTACACCTTC.

This chain uses TRBV7-9 with TRBJ2-7, with 7 bases identical to TRBD2. The CDR3 is 14 residues long. The V gene's germline CDR1 is SEHNR and CDR2 FQNEAQ (reference sequence). The V segment lost 5 bases and the J segment 2 bases; nucleotides outside the gene matches: 6. The CDR3 nucleotides are TGTGCCAGCAGCATTAGCGGGTCCCCCTACGAGCAGTACTTC. Protein sequence: CASSISGSPYEQYF.

In this sample, this clone turned up once. The gene calls are TRBV25-1 and TRBJ1-6, with a tentative D call TRBD1 (5 bases). Per germline, CDR1 MGHDK and CDR2 SYGVNS. V was trimmed by 1 base and J by 6 bases, leaving 10 bases between them. This CDR3 contains 15 residues. The CDR3 loop reads CASSESRAVNSPLHF. The CDR3, as DNA: TGTGCCAGCAGTGAATCCAGGGCAGTTAATTCACCCCTCCACTTT.

This sequence joins TRBV6-5 and TRBJ2-7; tentatively, D is TRBD2 (5 bases). The CDR3 sequence is 12 residues long. V lost 5 bases and J lost 7, with 12 bases in between. The germline V gene encodes CDR1 MNHEY and CDR2 SVGAGI. CDR3 sequence: CASSPLRGEQYF. CDR3 DNA sequence: TGTGCCAGCAGTCCCCTAAGAGGGGAGCAGTACTTC.

The CDR3 DNA reads as TGTGCCACCAGCAGGGAAGGATTAAGCTCCTACAATGAGCAGTTCTTC. Its translation is CATSREGLSSYNEQFF. This chain uses TRBV15 with TRBJ2-1; D ambiguous. CDR3 length: 16 residues. Germline V lookup: CDR1 LNHNV, CDR2 YYDKDF (reference sequence). The V end lost 3 bases, the J end lost 0 bases, and 12 bases lay between the germline ends.

The chain is built from TRBV7-9 and TRBJ1-1; D is unresolved. V dropped 5 bases and J dropped 1 base, with 11 bases sitting between them. Germline values: CDR1 SEHNR, CDR2 FQNEAQ (reference sequence). This CDR3 has 14 residues. For the CDR3, the DNA is TGTGCCAGCAGCGTGGATACCACGAACACTGAAGCTTTCTTT. Its protein product is CASSVDTTNTEAFF.

This sequence joins TRBV11-2 and TRBJ1-2; the D gene is possibly TRBD1 (5 bases). V was pared by 5 bases and J by 6 bases, with 19 bases between. The germline V gene encodes CDR1 SGHAT and CDR2 FQNNGV. The CDR3 loop spans 15 amino acids. CDR3 sequence: CASSARLGPINGYTF. As DNA, the CDR3 is TGTGCCAGCAGCGCTCGATTGGGACCGATAAATGGCTACACCTTC.

V gene TRBV5-1 combines with J gene TRBJ2-5, with D possibly matching TRBD1 (6 bases). V lost 0 bases, J lost 7 bases, and 10 bases lay in between. Germline lookup yields CDR1 SGHRS and CDR2 YFSETQ. The CDR3 consists of 13 residues. This CDR3 is CASSLGQGMTQYF. CDR3 DNA: TGCGCCAGCAGCTTGGGCCAGGGGATGACCCAGTACTTC.

This chain joins TRBV5-8 and TRBJ2-7; possibly TRBD1 for D (6 bases). CDR1 and CDR2 from the germline V gene are SGHTS and YDEGEE. The CDR3 has 13 residues. The ends were cut back, 4 bases at V and 6 bases at J, with 14 bases in the middle. The CDR3 spells CASSHLTGSEQYF. The CDR3 DNA reads as TGTGCCAGCAGCCACTTAACAGGGAGCGAGCAGTACTTC.

This chain links TRBV5-1 with TRBJ1-6; 7 nucleotides align to TRBD1. Germline trimming cut 4 bases from V and 7 bases from J; bases unmatched to any gene: 5. The germline V gene has CDR1 SGHRS and CDR2 YFSETQ. The CDR3 covers 14 residues. DNA for the CDR3: TGCGCCAGCAGCCGGAGGGACAGCAATTCACCCCTCCACTTT. Encoded protein: CASSRRDSNSPLHF. The full variable domain, with the rest looked up from reference TRBV5-1 and TRBJ1-6, is KAGVTQTPRYLIKTRGQQVTLSCSPISGHRSVSWYQQTPGQGLQFLFEYFSETQRNKGNFPGRFSGRQFSNSRSEMNVSTLELGDSALYLCASSRRDSNSPLHFGNGTRLTVT.

The chain is built from TRBV6-1 and TRBJ1-2, with no clear D. The CDR3 consists of 14 residues. In germline, CDR1 is MNHNS, CDR2 SASEGT. V shed 7 bases and J shed 6 bases, with 18 bases lying between them. CDR3 sequence: CASMRIPDPHGYTF. The CDR3 bases are TGTGCCAGCATGAGAATACCTGACCCCCATGGCTACACCTTC.

This chain joins TRBV18 and TRBJ2-1; D remains ambiguous. The CDR3 loop spans 15 amino acids. Germline V gene data show CDR1 as KGHSH and CDR2 as LQKENI. With 2 bases removed from V and 0 bases from J, the gap between germline ends came to 8 bases. CDR3 residues: CASSPMRSSYNEQFF. The CDR3 region has the DNA TGTGCCAGCTCACCAATGAGGAGCTCCTACAATGAGCAGTTCTTC.

V is TRBV5-1 and J is TRBJ1-6; 9 bases map to TRBD1. The CDR3 totals 20 residues. CDR1 and CDR2 from the germline V gene are SGHRS and YFSETQ. The junction had 14 bases not matched to a gene; V was cut back by 0 bases and J by 4 bases. CDR3 nucleotide sequence: TGCGCCAGCAGCTTGGTCGGGACAGGGAAGAGGGGCTCATATAATTCACCCCTCCACTTT. Translated: CASSLVGTGKRGSYNSPLHF.

Details on this clone: Germline is not matched at one junction end, which may reflect a read error. The rearrangement links TRBV5-1 to TRBJ1-4, with 7 bases identical to TRBD1. CDR1 and CDR2 from the germline V gene are SGHRS and YFSETQ. The CDR3 contains 14 residues. Written as DNA, the CDR3 is TGCGCCAGCAGTTTGGGACAGAGGGCTGAAAAACTGTTTTTT. This translates into CASSLGQRAEKLFF.

Notes on this clone: Other DNA sequences from this sample encode an identical CDR3 as well. This chain joins TRBV28 and TRBJ2-5; 12 bases are a match to TRBD2. The CDR3 has 15 residues. Germline assignment: CDR1 MDHEN and CDR2 SYDVKM. J was trimmed by 2 bases and V by 6 bases; bases with no gene match: 4. CDR3 sequence reads: CASSSGLAGQETQYF. The CDR3, as DNA: TGTGCCAGCAGCTCAGGACTAGCGGGGCAAGAGACCCAGTACTTC.